This T cell receptor beta chain emerged from a study of blood T cell repertoires in COVID-19. On the study more broadly: The United States, Italy and Spain supplied acute and convalescent COVID-19 samples. Nucleic acid was either cDNA or gDNA, and it came from T cells, B-cell-depleted T cells, or PBMCs.

Per the original data handling: Amplification with reference gene primers provided the estimates of nucleated cell counts. Assay: immunoSEQ multiplex PCR; the TCRdb copy retains only in-frame clones and omits some. V and J calls and clone size come straight from that table; D and trimming were deduced from the DNA. The table lists more than 85,000 clones, about 80% of them singletons, with less than 4% in the top ten. The sequenced material came from peripheral blood. This clonotype was sampled from a woman of 80 years or more with acute or convalescent COVID-19.

The CDR3 protein is CASSLEGSTEAFF. CDR3 DNA: TGTGCCAGCAGCTTAGAGGGCAGCACTGAAGCTTTCTTT. This chain links TRBV11-2 with TRBJ1-1, with no clear D. Germline CDR1 is SGHAT and CDR2 is FQNNGV. Trimming cost V 0 bases and J 4 bases, with 6 bases left between them. This CDR3 region has 13 residues.